The clone carrying this TCR beta chain was recorded only once. Antigen: not known. The sample originates from a study of T cell repertoires in cytomegalovirus infection. Study background: An indication of both CMV infection and matching HLA type came from public TCR beta signatures. General study results and limits: Using cumulative public TCR beta family frequency, the authors identified those who carried CMV together with the relevant HLA. HLA-C-restricted TCR beta clonotypes specific for CMV led the ex vivo response.

MiXCR was run by TCRdb on the reads, yielding one entry per CDR3 protein. This sample carries around 740,000 distinct CDR3 sequences, 35% to 45% of them seen once, and the ten largest clones take 2.5% to 3.5%. Unmatched junction bases numbered 7, after V lost 5 bases and J lost 0 bases. There are 16 residues in the CDR3. The V gene's germline CDR1 is SEHNR and CDR2 FQNEAQ (reference sequence). The chain uses TRBV7-9 and TRBJ2-1; 7 bases align to TRBD2. This receptor was obtained from a human donor in good health (CMV status not recorded). Some clones in this sample may be carry-over from other donors' samples. The source material was PBMCs. The CDR3 bases are TGTGCCAGCAGCCTTAGCGGGCCCCACTCCTACAATGAGCAGTTCTTC. Residues: CASSLSGPHSYNEQFF.